The next 29 T cell receptor beta chains were all read from a single sample in a study of identical twins. TCRdb re-called the 5' RACE reads through MiXCR, storing one row per CDR3 protein. The sample lists some 460,000 distinct CDR3 sequences; 14% were seen once. The data also belong to a second study, concerning yellow fever vaccine responses in identical twins.

What was sequenced was CD4+ T cells sorted from blood. The receptor source for this set is a woman between 18 and 29 years old in good health.

In its sample, this clonotype was seen a few times. The chain couples TRBV7-2 to TRBJ2-5; no clear D gene. Trimming pared 5 bases from V and 6 bases from J, leaving 13 bases between. The CDR3 covers 13 residues. Germline CDR1 reads SGHTA; CDR2 reads FQGNSA. CDR3 loop: CASSLPGPKTQYF. Written as DNA, the CDR3 is TGTGCCAGCAGCCTTCCGGGTCCCAAGACCCAGTACTTC. Combining the CDR3 with reference TRBV7-2 and TRBJ2-5 gives the whole variable domain GAGVSQSPSNKVTEKGKDVELRCDPISGHTALYWYRQSLGQGLEFLIYFQGNSAPDKSGLPSDRFSAERTGGSVSTLTIQRTQQEDSAVYLCASSLPGPKTQYFGPGTRLLVL.

This clonotype was detected a few times. The chain carries TRBV12-3 or TRBV12-4 and TRBJ1-5, with D possibly TRBD1 on 5 matching bases. This CDR3 is built from 15 residues. Trimming removed 7 bases from V and 7 bases from J, with 20 bases in between. CDR3 in DNA: TGTGCCAGCACCTATGGGGCCGTTGGAGACCAGCCCCAGCATTTT. Its protein is CASTYGAVGDQPQHF.

This clonotype was counted ten times or more. The rearrangement links TRBV10-3 to TRBJ1-1; a weak D match, TRBD1 (5 bases). The CDR3 spans 12 residues. The V end lost 3 bases, the J end lost 4 bases, and 6 bases lay between the germline ends. Germline V lookup: CDR1 ENHRY, CDR2 SYGVKD. The CDR3 bases are TGTGCCATCAGTGACGGGGGCACTGAAGCTTTCTTT. Translating it yields CAISDGGTEAFF.

There are many counts of this clonotype. The gene calls are TRBV7-2 and TRBJ2-1; possibly TRBD2 for D (6 bases). Germline V gives CDR1 SGHTA, CDR2 FQGNSA. The CDR3 is 15 amino acids. V dropped 1 base and J dropped 3 bases, with 10 bases sitting between them. The CDR3 loop is CASSLGRDYYNEQFF. The CDR3 DNA is TGTGCCAGCAGCTTAGGGCGGGATTACTACAATGAGCAGTTCTTC. Complete variable domain (other parts from reference TRBV7-2 and TRBJ2-1): GAGVSQSPSNKVTEKGKDVELRCDPISGHTALYWYRQSLGQGLEFLIYFQGNSAPDKSGLPSDRFSAERTGGSVSTLTIQRTQQEDSAVYLCASSLGRDYYNEQFFGPGTRLTVL.

This chain connects TRBV11-2 to TRBJ2-5, with 9 nucleotides matching TRBD1. This CDR3 is built from 13 residues. V trimming: 5 bases; J trimming: 5 bases; junction bases outside the gene matches: 3. CDR1 and CDR2 from the germline V gene are SGHAT and FQNNGV. The CDR3 is CASSRDRDETQYF. As DNA, the CDR3 is TGTGCCAGCAGCCGGGACAGGGACGAGACCCAGTACTTC.

The J gene is TRBJ2-1, the V gene TRBV28; 8 nucleotides agree with TRBD2. CDR3 size: 15 residues. Germline V CDR1 and CDR2: MDHEN, SYDVKM. V was pared by 5 bases and J by 2 bases, with 5 bases of the junction left unmatched. The DNA of the CDR3 is TGTGCCAGCAGTCTCGGGACTAGACCCTACAATGAGCAGTTCTTC. Protein sequence: CASSLGTRPYNEQFF. The variable domain in full, completed from reference TRBV28 and TRBJ2-1, reads DVKVTQSSRYLVKRTGEKVFLECVQDMDHENMFWYRQDPGLGLRLIYFSYDVKMKEKGDIPEGYSVSREKKERFSLILESASTNQTSMYLCASSLGTRPYNEQFFGPGTRLTVL.

The sample holds a few counts of this clonotype. A read error may account for a junction end that differs from germline. The rearrangement joins TRBV18 to TRBJ1-4, with 7 bases lining up with TRBD1. CDR3 length equals 18 residues. The germline gives CDR1 KGHSH, CDR2 LQKENI. DNA of the CDR3: TGTGCCAGCTCATCACCAGCCCAGACAGGGCCCACAGGCGAAAAACTGTTTTTT. Its protein product is CASSSPAQTGPTGEKLFF. Full variable domain (rest looked up from reference TRBV18 and TRBJ1-4): NAGVMQNPRHLVRRRGQEARLRCSPMKGHSHVYWYRQLPEEGLKFMVYLQKENIIDESGMPKERFSAEFPKEGPSILRIQQVVRGDSAAYFCASSSPAQTGPTGEKLFFGSGTQLSVL.

This chain connects TRBV5-5 to TRBJ2-5; 7 bases line up with TRBD2. Germline V gene lookup returns CDR1 SGHKS and CDR2 YYEKEE (reference sequence). With 7 bases clipped from V and 5 bases from J, the junction kept 8 bases outside the gene matches. CDR3 size: 13 residues. CDR3 in DNA: TGTGCCAGCGGCTCAGGGACTATTGAGACCCAGTACTTC. This translates into CASGSGTIETQYF.

This clonotype has only a few counts. This sequence joins TRBV4-3 and TRBJ2-3; maybe TRBD2 (5 bases). The CDR3 sequence is 17 residues long. V gave up 0 bases and J gave up 0 bases, with 13 bases separating them. The V gene's germline CDR1 is LGHNA and CDR2 YSLEER. The DNA for the CDR3 is TGCGCCAGCAGCCAAGATTTGAGCGGCCCGAGCACAGATACGCAGTATTTT. Amino acid sequence: CASSQDLSGPSTDTQYF.

This clonotype showed up just a few times. V is TRBV12-3 or TRBV12-4 and J is TRBJ2-7, with a possible D match to TRBD2 (6 bases). The CDR3 is made up of 15 amino acids. V lost 2 bases and J lost 2, with 13 bases in between. The CDR3 region is CASSLSGGAAYEQYF. CDR3 nucleotide sequence: TGTGCCAGCAGTTTAAGCGGCGGGGCGGCCTACGAGCAGTACTTC.

This clonotype was counted ten times or more. The genes are TRBV29-1 and TRBJ2-5; no firm D call. The CDR3 is 14 amino acids. V was clipped by 6 bases and J by 1 base, with 15 bases between them. Germline V lookup: CDR1 SQVTM, CDR2 ANQGSEA. In nucleotides, the CDR3 is TGCAGCGTAACTTTACTGTCAATCCAAGAGACCCAGTACTTC. Translation: CSVTLLSIQETQYF.

The chain recombines TRBV20-1 with TRBJ2-4, with TRBD2 as a possible D gene (5 bases). Germline V gives CDR1 DFQATT, CDR2 SNEGSKA (reference sequence). This CDR3 contains 15 residues. The V gene lost 6 bases and the J gene lost 0 bases, with 15 bases spanning the gap. The CDR3 bases are TGCAGTGCCCCGGGGTTGGGAATAGCCAAAAACATTCAGTACTTC. This encodes CSAPGLGIAKNIQYF.

This clonotype was counted only a few times. This chain uses TRBV3-1 with TRBJ2-1; no clear D gene. The germline CDR1 and CDR2 sequences are LGHDT and YNNKEL (reference sequence). V lost 4 bases to trimming and J lost 8 bases, with 9 bases between them. This CDR3 has 12 residues. CDR3 coding DNA: TGTGCCAGCAGCCCCCCCACTTATGAGCAGTTCTTC. Protein product: CASSPPTYEQFF.

The CDR3 bases are TGTGCCAGCAGTTCGGGGGGGATTAGCACAGATACGCAGTATTTT. Translation: CASSSGGISTDTQYF. The J gene is TRBJ2-3, the V gene TRBV6-5, with 8 bases identical to TRBD2. The CDR3 consists of 15 residues. Germline CDR1 and CDR2: MNHEY and SVGAGI. With 4 bases clipped from V and 0 bases from J, the junction kept 3 bases outside the gene matches.

This clonotype was recorded at least ten times. The J gene is TRBJ2-1, the V gene TRBV12-3 or TRBV12-4; perhaps TRBD1 as D (5 bases). Trimming took 4 bases from V and 8 from J, leaving 15 bases between them. The CDR3 consists of 14 residues. The CDR3 DNA follows: TGTGCCAGCAGTTCCTCAGGGCCCAAATATGAGCAGTTCTTC. Amino acids: CASSSSGPKYEQFF.

The genes are TRBV23-1 and TRBJ2-7, with 10 bases matching TRBD1. TRBV23-1 is known as an ORF, though its function is uncertain. V gave up 0 bases and J gave up 4 bases; unmatched junction bases: 24. The CDR3 consists of 22 residues. The CDR3 is CASSQSEPSPNDSPGQGYEQYF. The DNA of the CDR3 is TGCGCCAGCAGTCAATCGGAACCTTCCCCCAACGATTCACCGGGACAGGGGTACGAGCAGTACTTC.

This rearrangement joins TRBV10-3 to TRBJ2-7; the match to TRBD2 covers 11 bases. This CDR3 has 16 amino acids. The germline CDR1 and CDR2 sequences are ENHRY and SYGVKD. The V segment lost 2 bases and the J segment 6 bases; nucleotides outside the gene matches: 9. The CDR3 nucleotides read TGTGCCATCAGTGAGACGTTAGCGGGAGGGCCCAGCGAGCAGTACTTC. Residues: CAISETLAGGPSEQYF.

This clonotype was seen many times. The rearrangement uses TRBV4-1 and TRBJ1-2, with TRBD1 as a possible D gene (5 bases). This CDR3 has 18 amino acids. Germline V lookup: CDR1 MGHRA, CDR2 YSYEKL. Trimming took off 0 bases at V and 2 bases at J, with 19 bases between the two ends. In nucleotides, the CDR3 is TGCGCCAGCAGCCAAGATATAAGGCAGGGTGTGGCAAACTATGGCTACACCTTC. This codes for CASSQDIRQGVANYGYTF.

The CDR3 coding sequence is TGCGCCAGCAGCCAGGGCAGGGAAGGATACATTCAGTACTTC. It translates to CASSQGREGYIQYF. The chain joins TRBV4-1 to TRBJ2-4; a weak D match, TRBD1 (5 bases). The V gene's germline CDR1 is MGHRA and CDR2 YSYEKL. Between the trimmed V and J ends, which lost 3 bases and 8 bases, there was a span of 14 bases. The CDR3 consists of 14 residues.

In this sample, this clonotype turned up a few times. The chain uses TRBV7-8 and TRBJ2-1; weak D call: TRBD2 (6 bases). CDR3 length equals 11 residues. The germline V and J ends were trimmed by 5 bases and 15 bases, with 14 bases remaining between them. In germline, CDR1 is SGHVS, CDR2 FQNEAQ. DNA for the CDR3: TGTGCCAGCAGCCCGAATAGGAGGGTGTTCTTC. Protein product: CASSPNRRVFF.

The genes are TRBV29-1 and TRBJ1-2; weak D call: TRBD1 (5 bases). The V gene lost 6 bases and the J gene lost 8 bases, with 13 bases spanning the gap. CDR1 SQVTM and CDR2 ANQGSEA come from the germline V gene. The CDR3 consists of 11 residues. This chain's CDR3 is CSVAAGMGYTF. CDR3 coding DNA: TGCAGCGTGGCCGCAGGGATGGGCTACACCTTC.

This chain connects TRBV7-2 to TRBJ2-5, with D maybe TRBD1 (5 bases). The CDR3 sequence is 13 residues long. The germline V gene encodes CDR1 SGHTA and CDR2 FQGNSA. V was cut by 2 bases and J by 4 bases, with 8 bases left in between. The chain's CDR3 is CASSLKQGETQYF. In nucleotides, the CDR3 is TGTGCCAGCAGCTTAAAGCAGGGAGAGACCCAGTACTTC.

V usage is TRBV7-2 and J usage is TRBJ2-3; D is tentatively TRBD1 or TRBD2 (6 bases each). Germline V gene lookup returns CDR1 SGHTA and CDR2 FQGNSA. CDR3 size: 13 residues. Trimming removed 7 bases from V and 4 bases from J, with 12 bases in between. The CDR3 nucleotides read TGTGCCAGCACCCCAAGGGGGGCAGATACGCAGTATTTT. This codes for CASTPRGADTQYF.

A few counts support this clonotype. The chain employs TRBV6-1 and TRBJ1-1; weak D call: TRBD1 (6 bases). The CDR3 runs to 13 residues. Germline V CDR1 and CDR2: MNHNS, SASEGT. V was clipped by 6 bases and J by 4 bases, with 12 bases between them. The CDR3 loop is CASSHRDTTEAFF. DNA of the CDR3: TGTGCCAGCAGCCACAGGGACACCACTGAAGCTTTCTTT.

The CDR3: CSVRPQSDGGELFF. CDR3 nucleotide sequence: TGCAGCGTCCGTCCACAATCGGATGGCGGGGAGCTGTTTTTT. The V and J genes are TRBV29-1 and TRBJ2-2, with D uncertain. CDR3 length equals 14 residues. V was pared by 6 bases and J by 7 bases, with 18 bases between. Looked up from germline, CDR1 is SQVTM and CDR2 is ANQGSEA.

This rearrangement joins TRBV12-3 or TRBV12-4 to TRBJ2-5, with 10 bases fitting TRBD2. After removal of 3 bases from V and 5 bases from J, the junction contained 12 bases not matched to a gene. The CDR3 covers 17 residues. The CDR3 spells CASSFGLAATSGETQYF. In DNA form, the CDR3 reads TGTGCCAGCAGTTTTGGACTAGCGGCTACCTCCGGCGAGACCCAGTACTTC.

This clonotype came up a few times. The chain is built from TRBV7-2 and TRBJ2-1, with D unresolved. The germline V gene encodes CDR1 SGHTA and CDR2 FQGNSA. This CDR3 is 14 amino acids long. V dropped 5 bases and J dropped 0 bases, with 8 bases sitting between them. CDR3 DNA sequence: TGTGCCAGCAGCCCGGACCACTCCTACAATGAGCAGTTCTTC. It is translated as CASSPDHSYNEQFF.

This clonotype has a count of ten or more. The J gene is TRBJ2-3, the V gene TRBV29-1; no clear D. Germline V gene lookup returns CDR1 SQVTM and CDR2 ANQGSEA. The CDR3 extends over 13 amino acids. The V gene lost 0 bases and the J gene lost 6 bases, with 10 bases spanning the gap. CDR3 in amino acids: CSVEDSTTDTQYF. The CDR3 nucleotides are TGCAGCGTTGAAGATAGTACTACTGATACGCAGTATTTT.

This clonotype was detected many times. The chain couples TRBV11-1 to TRBJ2-2; D perhaps matches TRBD2 (5 bases). V lost 5 bases, J lost 4 bases, and 23 bases lay in between. Germline V gene sequence: CDR1 SGHAT, CDR2 FQDESV (reference sequence). The CDR3 extends over 18 amino acids. CDR3 nucleotides: TGTGCCAGCAGCACCCCGCGGCGGCAGGACTCGATCACCGGGGAGCTGTTTTTT. Translation: CASSTPRRQDSITGELFF.